One and the same sample provided the 22 T cell receptor beta chains below, sequenced in a study (dated by TCRdb to the mid-2010s). The library was prepared using 5' RACE. Sequencing relied on an Illumina MiSeq. TCRdb itself trimmed the public reads at Q25 with fastp, ran MiXCR and retained productive beta chains. Rows are combined by CDR3 protein, so each entry shows the most common genes and DNA. This sample has roughly 45,000 distinct CDR3 sequences in its table, and less than 25% of those were observed once. The ten largest clones take up over 3.5% of the sample. Cells that were CD4+CD25+CD127-/low were isolated as Tregs. Sequencing input: Tregs sorted from blood. The receptors stem from a female donor with breast cancer.

As concerns this clonotype: Without the conserved terminal phenylalanine or tryptophan, this CDR3 likely stems from a read error. The chain employs TRBV6-1 and TRBJ2-7; possible D gene TRBD2, 6 bases. The CDR3 is made up of 14 amino acids. V lost 5 bases to trimming and J lost 3 bases, with 14 bases between them. Germline values: CDR1 MNHNS, CDR2 SASEGT. The CDR3 reads CASSRLGLLYEQYI. CDR3 coding DNA: TGTGCCAGCAGTCGACTAGGGCTCCTCTACGAGCAGTACATC.

This clonotype was detected ten times or more. The chain joins TRBV18 to TRBJ2-1; TRBD1 agrees at 7 bases. Germline V gene lookup returns CDR1 KGHSH and CDR2 LQKENI. J was trimmed by 5 bases and V by 3 bases; bases with no gene match: 10. This CDR3 contains 16 residues. The CDR3 is CASSPPGQEYHNEQFF. The CDR3 bases are TGTGCCAGCTCACCGCCCGGACAGGAATACCACAATGAGCAGTTCTTC.

This clonotype has at least ten counts. J is TRBJ2-7 and V is TRBV6-5; D tentatively reads TRBD1 or TRBD2 (5 bases each). Trimming removed 6 bases from V and 1 base from J, with 16 bases in between. The CDR3 is 15 amino acids. The V gene's germline CDR1 is MNHEY and CDR2 SVGAGI. The DNA for the CDR3 is TGTGCCAGCAGCCGTGAAGGGACGGCATCCTACGAGCAGTACTTC. Translation gives CASSREGTASYEQYF.

This clonotype turned up a few times. The rearrangement joins TRBV27 to TRBJ2-7, with D perhaps TRBD1 or TRBD2 (6 bases each). The CDR3 is made up of 13 amino acids. Trimming stripped 6 bases from V and 5 bases from J, with 14 bases between. CDR1 and CDR2 from the germline V gene are MNHEY and SMNVEV (reference sequence). The CDR3 protein is CASRPGATHEQYF. The DNA of the CDR3 is TGTGCCAGCAGGCCGGGGGCAACCCACGAGCAGTACTTC.

The chain has TRBV20-1 and TRBJ2-1; D remains ambiguous. CDR3 size: 11 residues. Germline values: CDR1 DFQATT, CDR2 SNEGSKA (reference sequence). V lost 1 base and J lost 5, with 3 bases in between. Here the CDR3 DNA reads TGCAGTGCTAGAGGTGACAATGAGCAGTTCTTC. It encodes CSARGDNEQFF.

Concerning this clonotype itself: Since a much larger clone is just one base distant, this may be a read error. The V gene is TRBV29-1, the J gene TRBJ2-2; perhaps TRBD2 as D (6 bases). Per the germline V gene, CDR1 is SQVTM and CDR2 is ANQGSEA. CDR3 length equals 15 residues. The chain's CDR3 is CGATKEGGNTGELFF. The CDR3 region has the DNA TGCGGCGCCACAAAAGAGGGAGGGAACACCGGGGAGCTGTTTTTT.

V gene TRBV5-1 combines with J gene TRBJ1-2, with D tentatively TRBD1 (6 bases). In germline, CDR1 is SGHRS, CDR2 YFSETQ. V was clipped by 3 bases and J by 7 bases, with 13 bases between them. The CDR3 runs to 13 residues. CDR3 nucleotides: TGCGCCAGCAGCTCTACAGGGATGCTTGGCTACACCTTC. It encodes CASSSTGMLGYTF.

This clonotype was seen a single time. This chain links TRBV4-1 with TRBJ2-2; D unclear. Germline V gene lookup returns CDR1 MGHRA and CDR2 YSYEKL. The CDR3 is 14 amino acids. Between the trimmed V and J ends, which lost 10 bases and 6 bases, there was a span of 18 bases. The CDR3 region has the DNA TGCGCCACCCCGGATACAGCGTCGTCCGGGGAGCTGTTTTTT. It encodes CATPDTASSGELFF.

This clonotype was picked up many times. A junction end diverges from the germline sequence, so it may reflect a read error. J is TRBJ2-5 and V is TRBV5-1; 7 bases fit TRBD2. CDR1 is SGHRS and CDR2 is YFSETQ in the germline V gene. The CDR3 sequence is 17 residues long. CDR3 nucleotide sequence: TGCGCCAGCAGCTTGGAGGAGGGCGGGAGCGCGTCGGAGACCAAGTACTTC. Encoded protein: CASSLEEGGSASETKYF.

CDR3 nucleotide sequence: TGTGCCAGCAGTTCCTTAGCGGGAGTTGGTAATGAGCAGTTCTTC. Translation gives CASSSLAGVGNEQFF. The V call is TRBV6-5, the J call TRBJ2-1; 9 bases are shared with TRBD2. V lost 4 bases and J lost 7; bases outside the gene matches: 8. This CDR3 contains 15 residues. Germline V gives CDR1 MNHEY, CDR2 SVGAGI.

The chain recombines TRBV27 with TRBJ1-2; 8 bases match TRBD1. Germline CDR1 reads MNHEY; CDR2 reads SMNVEV (reference sequence). This CDR3 is built from 16 residues. The V segment lost 6 bases and the J segment 6 bases; nucleotides outside the gene matches: 15. The CDR3 is CASSYLGQGKSHGYTF. CDR3 DNA: TGTGCCAGCAGCTATCTTGGACAGGGAAAAAGCCATGGCTACACCTTC.

This clonotype came up a few times. The CDR3 sequence is CSAREWGGYTEAFF. The CDR3 nucleotides read TGCAGTGCTAGAGAGTGGGGGGGGTACACTGAAGCTTTCTTT. V is TRBV20-1 and J is TRBJ1-1; a possible D gene is TRBD1 (5 bases). Germline CDR1 and CDR2: DFQATT and SNEGSKA (reference sequence). The CDR3 runs 14 residues. Trimming pared 0 bases from V and 3 bases from J, leaving 11 bases between.

This clonotype came up many times. This chain links TRBV9 with TRBJ2-3; weak D call: TRBD2 (6 bases). The CDR3 contains 16 residues. Trimming removed 0 bases from V and 1 base from J, with 12 bases in between. CDR1 SGDLS and CDR2 YYNGEE come from the germline V gene. The chain's CDR3 is CASSVARGGGTDTQYF. The CDR3, as DNA: TGTGCCAGCAGCGTAGCTCGGGGAGGCGGCACAGATACGCAGTATTTT.

This clonotype came up a few times. The chain is built from TRBV30 and TRBJ2-1, with TRBD2 matching over 15 bases. CDR1 is GTSNPN, CDR2 SVGIG, per germline (reference sequence). There are 18 residues in the CDR3. Trimming at V came to 1 base and at J to 4 bases, leaving 8 bases not matched to a gene. This CDR3 is CAWSARQGLAGGYNEQFF. CDR3 coding DNA: TGTGCCTGGAGTGCACGCCAGGGACTAGCGGGAGGTTACAATGAGCAGTTCTTC.

The V gene is TRBV20-1, the J gene TRBJ2-1; tentative D call: TRBD1 (5 bases). The germline V gene encodes CDR1 DFQATT and CDR2 SNEGSKA (reference sequence). V gave up 0 bases and J gave up 3 bases, with 15 bases separating them. The CDR3 totals 16 residues. The CDR3 DNA sequence: TGCAGTGCTAGAGACCCCTTGGGGCGGTTCTACAATGAGCAGTTCTTC. Translation: CSARDPLGRFYNEQFF.

Concerning this clonotype: The junction departs from the called germline gene at one end, perhaps through a read error. The chain is built from TRBV7-9 and TRBJ1-2; no reliable D call. The CDR3 is made up of 14 amino acids. Germline assignment: CDR1 SEHNR and CDR2 FQNEAQ (reference sequence). CDR3 DNA sequence: TGTGCCAGCAGATTAGTCGGGCCTAACTATGGCTACACCTTC. Encoded protein: CASRLVGPNYGYTF.

This clonotype was counted between two and nine times. V is TRBV6-2 or TRBV6-3 and J is TRBJ2-2; TRBD1 matches at 9 bases. From germline, CDR1 is MNHEY and CDR2 SVGEGT. CDR3 length: 16 amino acids. After removal of 6 bases from V and 7 bases from J, the junction contained 12 bases not matched to a gene. The CDR3 nucleotides read TGTGCCAGCAGAAGCCGGGACAGGGCGGTAATCGGGGAGCTGTTTTTT. Amino acids: CASRSRDRAVIGELFF.

The table lists this clonotype with a count of one. The junction and the germline gene differ at one end; a read error may be behind it. The rearrangement links TRBV28 to TRBJ2-7, with D unclear. CDR1 is MDHEN and CDR2 is SYDVKM in the germline V gene. This CDR3 region has 15 residues. CDR3 nucleotides: TGTGCCAGCAGCCCTACCCCTGACCTTTCCTACGAGCAGTGCTTC. It yields the protein CASSPTPDLSYEQCF.

This clonotype came up a few times. The gene calls are TRBV6-5 and TRBJ1-2; 12 bases are a match to TRBD1. The CDR3 extends over 15 amino acids. Trimming removed 4 bases from V and 6 bases from J; junction bases left unmatched: 6. Germline V gene data show CDR1 as MNHEY and CDR2 as SVGAGI. The CDR3 DNA reads TGTGCCAGCAGTTCCACCGGGACAGGGGGCAATGGCTACACCTTC. It specifies CASSSTGTGGNGYTF.

Turning to this clonotype: The missing conserved phenylalanine or tryptophan at the end of this CDR3 makes a read error likely. The rearrangement uses TRBV6-5 and TRBJ1-2; 7 bases map to TRBD1. V gave up 6 bases and J gave up 5 bases; unmatched junction bases: 15. The germline V gene encodes CDR1 MNHEY and CDR2 SVGAGI. This CDR3 is 16 amino acids long. In DNA form, the CDR3 reads TGTGCCAGCAGCCCCGACCCCGACAGGGTGGGTTATGGCTACACCCTC. As protein: CASSPDPDRVGYGYTL.

As concerns this clonotype: The junction does not match germline at one end; this may be a read error. The chain is built from TRBV3-1 and TRBJ2-3; D gene unclear. The CDR3 spans 14 residues. Germline V CDR1 and CDR2: LGHDT, YNNKEL (reference sequence). This CDR3 is CASSQERLPDTQYF. In DNA form, the CDR3 reads TGTGCCAGCAGTCAAGAACGGCTCCCGGATACGCAGTATTTT.

Notes on this clonotype: A read error may account for a junction end that differs from germline. The chain carries TRBV3-1 and TRBJ2-1; 8 nucleotides match TRBD2. The germline CDR1 and CDR2 sequences are LGHDT and YNNKEL (reference sequence). This CDR3 spans 15 amino acids. This CDR3 is CASGQDGSGTSVQFF. CDR3 in DNA: TGTGCCAGCGGCCAAGACGGTAGCGGGACATCCGTGCAGTTCTTC.